A single T cell receptor beta chain is shown here with its context. These data belong to a study of brain metastases from non-small cell lung cancer. Clones were sequenced by immunoSEQ multiplex PCR, and TCRdb holds only the in-frame ones, with some missing. In the table there are about 15,000 clones, around four fifths of which are singletons. Germline V lookup: CDR1 SQVTM, CDR2 ANQGSEA. With 5 bases clipped from V and 1 base from J, the junction kept 11 bases outside the gene matches. CDR3 length equals 16 residues. This TCR came from a donor aged 40 or older with non-small cell lung cancer. This chain links TRBV29-1 with TRBJ2-4; the match to TRBD2 covers 7 bases. Sequencing was performed on primary lung tumor tissue. CDR3 in amino acids: CSVLPTGGSAKNIQYF. The DNA for the CDR3 is TGCAGCGTTTTACCGACGGGGGGATCTGCCAAAAACATTCAGTACTTC.